The next 3 T cell receptor beta chains were all read from a single sample in a study of OX40 agonist ivuxolimab in advanced cancers. Some clones are missing from TCRdb's copy, which holds only in-frame ones; the method was immunoSEQ multiplex PCR. The sample records approximately 23,000 clones, 84% being singletons. Here the sequenced sample was CD4+ or CD8+ T cells sorted from blood, taken in a trial of the OX40 agonist ivuxolimab. Receptors were obtained from an adult with an advanced solid tumor such as melanoma, head and neck, liver or kidney cancer.

The V gene is TRBV7-3, the J gene TRBJ2-3; TRBD1 aligns across 7 bases. This CDR3 spans 15 amino acids. Per the germline V gene, CDR1 is SGHTA and CDR2 is FQGTGA. J lost 2 bases, V lost 6 bases, and 8 bases had no gene match. CDR3 loop: CASSQPGQTTDTQYF. The CDR3 DNA follows: TGTGCCAGCAGTCAGCCGGGACAGACCACAGATACGCAGTATTTT. The variable domain in full, completed from reference TRBV7-3 and TRBJ2-3, reads GAGVSQTPSNKVTEKGKYVELRCDPISGHTALYWYRQSLGQGPEFLIYFQGTGAADDSGLPNDRFFAVRPEGSVSTLKIQRTERGDSAVYLCASSQPGQTTDTQYFGPGTRLTVL.

The chain has TRBV2 and TRBJ1-1; 7 bases are shared with TRBD1. This CDR3 region has 19 residues. The trim removed 2 bases at V and 4 bases at J, leaving 19 bases unmatched. Germline V gene lookup returns CDR1 SNHLY and CDR2 FYNNEI. The DNA of the CDR3 is TGTGCCAGCAGTGAAAGAGGGGAAGGGCAGGGGGATTGGGTCACTGAAGCTTTCTTT. The encoded protein is CASSERGEGQGDWVTEAFF. The full variable domain, with the rest looked up from reference TRBV2 and TRBJ1-1, is EPEVTQTPSHQVTQMGQEVILRCVPISNHLYFYWYRQILGQKVEFLVSFYNNEISEKSEIFDDQFSVERPDGSNFTLKIRSTKLEDSAMYFCASSERGEGQGDWVTEAFFGQGTRLTVV.

The V gene is TRBV19, the J gene TRBJ1-1; no clear D gene. The CDR3 runs to 14 residues. The germline V and J ends were trimmed by 0 bases and 2 bases, with 7 bases remaining between them. The germline V gene encodes CDR1 LNHDA and CDR2 SQIVND (reference sequence). For the CDR3, the DNA is TGTGCCAGTAGTATAGAGGGCGGAAACACTGAAGCTTTCTTT. Translating it yields CASSIEGGNTEAFF.